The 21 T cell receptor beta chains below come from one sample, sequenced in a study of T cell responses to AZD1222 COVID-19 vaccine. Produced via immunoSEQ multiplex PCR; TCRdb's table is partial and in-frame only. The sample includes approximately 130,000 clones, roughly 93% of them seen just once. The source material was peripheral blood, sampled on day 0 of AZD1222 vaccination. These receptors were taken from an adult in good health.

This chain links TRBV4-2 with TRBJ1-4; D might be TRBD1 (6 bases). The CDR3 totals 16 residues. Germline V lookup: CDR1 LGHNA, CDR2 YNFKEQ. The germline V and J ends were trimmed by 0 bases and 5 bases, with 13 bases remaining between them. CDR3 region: CASSQEPGHRNEKLFF. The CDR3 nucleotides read TGTGCCAGCAGCCAAGAACCGGGACATCGGAATGAAAAACTGTTTTTT.

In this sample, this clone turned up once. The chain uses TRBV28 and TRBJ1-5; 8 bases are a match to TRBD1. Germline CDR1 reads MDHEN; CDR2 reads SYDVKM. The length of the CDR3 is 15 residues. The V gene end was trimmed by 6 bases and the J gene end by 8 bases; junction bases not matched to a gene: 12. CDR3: CASSPSTGATEPQHF. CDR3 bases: TGTGCCAGCAGCCCTTCGACAGGGGCCACTGAGCCCCAGCATTTT.

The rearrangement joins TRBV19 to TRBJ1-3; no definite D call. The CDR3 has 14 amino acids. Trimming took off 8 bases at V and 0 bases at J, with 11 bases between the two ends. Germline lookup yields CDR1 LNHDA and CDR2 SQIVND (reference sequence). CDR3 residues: CASADYHSGNTIYF. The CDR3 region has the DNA TGTGCCAGTGCAGACTATCACTCTGGAAACACCATATATTTT. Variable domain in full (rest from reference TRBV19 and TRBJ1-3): DGGITQSPKYLFRKEGQNVTLSCEQNLNHDAMYWYRQDPGQGLRLIYYSQIVNDFQKGDIAEGYSVSREKKESFPLTVTSAQKNPTAFYLCASADYHSGNTIYFGEGSWLTVV.

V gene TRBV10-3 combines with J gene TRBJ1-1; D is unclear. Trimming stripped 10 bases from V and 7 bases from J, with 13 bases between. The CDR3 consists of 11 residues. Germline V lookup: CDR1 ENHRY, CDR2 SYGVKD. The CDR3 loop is CATRALFEAFF. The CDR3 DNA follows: TGTGCCACCCGGGCATTATTTGAAGCTTTCTTT.

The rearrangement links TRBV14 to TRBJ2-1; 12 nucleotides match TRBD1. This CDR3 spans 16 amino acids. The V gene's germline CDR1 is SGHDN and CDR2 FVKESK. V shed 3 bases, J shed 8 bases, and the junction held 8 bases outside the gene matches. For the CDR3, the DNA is TGTGCCAGCAGCCATCCCCGGGACAGGGGGCGGGATGAGCAGTTCTTC. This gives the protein CASSHPRDRGRDEQFF.

In DNA, the CDR3 is TGTGCCAGCAGCCAAGATTTTACGGGACAGGGGGTATTGGGGTACTTC. Protein sequence: CASSQDFTGQGVLGYF. The V call is TRBV4-2, the J call TRBJ2-7; TRBD1 aligns across 11 bases. CDR1 LGHNA and CDR2 YNFKEQ come from the germline V gene. This CDR3 region has 16 residues. V shed 0 bases and J 12 bases; nucleotides not matched to a gene: 13.

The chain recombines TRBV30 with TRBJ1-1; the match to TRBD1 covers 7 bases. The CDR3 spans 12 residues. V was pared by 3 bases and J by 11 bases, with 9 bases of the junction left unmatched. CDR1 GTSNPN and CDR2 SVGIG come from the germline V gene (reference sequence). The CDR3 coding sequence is TGTGCCTGGAGCAAGACAGGGTCTAGTGCTTTCTTT. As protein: CAWSKTGSSAFF. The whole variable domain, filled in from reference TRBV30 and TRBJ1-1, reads SQTIHQWPATLVQPVGSPLSLECTVEGTSNPNLYWYRQAAGRGLQLLFYSVGIGQISSEVPQNLSASRPQDRQFILSSKKLLLSDSGFYLCAWSKTGSSAFFGQGTRLTVV.

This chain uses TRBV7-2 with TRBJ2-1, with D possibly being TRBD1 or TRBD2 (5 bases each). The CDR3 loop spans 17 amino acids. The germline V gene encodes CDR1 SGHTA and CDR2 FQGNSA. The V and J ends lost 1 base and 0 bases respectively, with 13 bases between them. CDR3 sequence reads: CASSLVSGGSSYNEQFF. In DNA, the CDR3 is TGTGCCAGCAGCTTAGTGTCTGGGGGAAGCTCCTACAATGAGCAGTTCTTC.

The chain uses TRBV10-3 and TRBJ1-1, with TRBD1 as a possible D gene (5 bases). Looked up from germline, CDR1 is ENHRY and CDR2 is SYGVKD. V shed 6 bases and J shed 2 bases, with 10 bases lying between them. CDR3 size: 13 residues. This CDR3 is CAIRKDSNTEAFF. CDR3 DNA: TGTGCCATCAGGAAAGACAGTAACACTGAAGCTTTCTTT.

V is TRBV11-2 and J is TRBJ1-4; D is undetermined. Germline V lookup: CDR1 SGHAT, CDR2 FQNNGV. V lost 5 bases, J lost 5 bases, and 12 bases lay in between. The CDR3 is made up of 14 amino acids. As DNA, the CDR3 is TGTGCCAGCAGCGGGAGGACTGGAAATGAAAAACTGTTTTTT. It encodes CASSGRTGNEKLFF.

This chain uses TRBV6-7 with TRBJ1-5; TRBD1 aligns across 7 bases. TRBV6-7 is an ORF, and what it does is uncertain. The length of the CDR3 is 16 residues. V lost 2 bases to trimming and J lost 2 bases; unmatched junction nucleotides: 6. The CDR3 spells CASSYRTGEGNQPQHF. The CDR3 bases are TGTGCCAGCAGTTACCGGACAGGCGAGGGCAATCAGCCCCAGCATTTT.

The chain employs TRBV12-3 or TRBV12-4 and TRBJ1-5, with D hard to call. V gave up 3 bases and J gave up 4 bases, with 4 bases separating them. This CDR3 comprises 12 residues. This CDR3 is CASSFFNQPQHF. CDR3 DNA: TGTGCCAGCAGTTTTTTTAATCAGCCCCAGCATTTT.

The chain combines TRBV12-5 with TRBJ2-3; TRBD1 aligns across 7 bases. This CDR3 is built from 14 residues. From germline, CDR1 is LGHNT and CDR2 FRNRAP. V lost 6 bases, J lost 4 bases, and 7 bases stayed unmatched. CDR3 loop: CASGTDRDADTQYF. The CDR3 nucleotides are TGTGCTAGTGGCACAGACAGGGATGCAGATACGCAGTATTTT.

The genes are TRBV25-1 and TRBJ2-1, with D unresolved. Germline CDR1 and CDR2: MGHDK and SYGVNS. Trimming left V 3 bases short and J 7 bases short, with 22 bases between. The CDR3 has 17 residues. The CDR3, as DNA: TGTGCCAGCAGTGATAGGCGCCGACGTCGGTTAGAGAATGAGCAGTTCTTC. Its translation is CASSDRRRRRLENEQFF.

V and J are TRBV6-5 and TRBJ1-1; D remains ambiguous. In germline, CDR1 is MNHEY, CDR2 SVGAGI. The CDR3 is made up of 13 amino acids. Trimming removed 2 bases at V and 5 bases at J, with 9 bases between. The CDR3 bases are TGTGCCAGCAGTTACCACGAAAGGACTGAAGCTTTCTTT. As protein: CASSYHERTEAFF.

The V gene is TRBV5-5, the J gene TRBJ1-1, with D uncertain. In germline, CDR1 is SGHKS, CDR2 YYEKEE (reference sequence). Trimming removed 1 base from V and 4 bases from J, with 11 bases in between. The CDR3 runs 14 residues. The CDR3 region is CASSLSPAGTEAFF. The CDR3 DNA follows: TGTGCCAGCAGCTTGTCTCCCGCGGGCACTGAAGCTTTCTTT.

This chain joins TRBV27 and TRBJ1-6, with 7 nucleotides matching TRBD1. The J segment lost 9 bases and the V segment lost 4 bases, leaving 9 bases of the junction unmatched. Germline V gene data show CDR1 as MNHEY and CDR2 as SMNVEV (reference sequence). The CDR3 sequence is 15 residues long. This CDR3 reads CASSSIRGAVSPLHF. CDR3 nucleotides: TGTGCCAGCAGTTCTATCAGGGGGGCGGTTTCACCCCTCCACTTT.

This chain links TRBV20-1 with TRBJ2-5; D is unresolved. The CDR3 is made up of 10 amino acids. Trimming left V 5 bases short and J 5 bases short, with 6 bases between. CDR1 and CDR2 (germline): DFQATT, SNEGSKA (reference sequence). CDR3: CSAEWETQYF. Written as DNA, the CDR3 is TGCAGTGCTGAGTGGGAGACCCAGTACTTC.

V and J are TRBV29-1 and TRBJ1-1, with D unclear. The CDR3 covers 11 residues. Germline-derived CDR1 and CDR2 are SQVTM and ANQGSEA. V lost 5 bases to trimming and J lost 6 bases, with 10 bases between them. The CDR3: CSVLEVAEAFF. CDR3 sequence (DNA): TGCAGCGTTCTGGAGGTTGCTGAAGCTTTCTTT.

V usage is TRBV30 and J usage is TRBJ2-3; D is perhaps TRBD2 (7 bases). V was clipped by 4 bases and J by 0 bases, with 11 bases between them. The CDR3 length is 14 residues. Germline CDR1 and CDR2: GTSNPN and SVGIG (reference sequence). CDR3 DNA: TGTGCCTGGAACAGGGAGGGGAGCACAGATACGCAGTATTTT. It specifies CAWNREGSTDTQYF.

For the CDR3, the DNA is TGTGCCAGCAGCTTAGACAGCGGGAGATACGAGCAGTACTTC. As protein: CASSLDSGRYEQYF. The J gene is TRBJ2-7, the V gene TRBV7-2; 8 bases fit TRBD2. The CDR3 totals 14 residues. CDR1 is SGHTA, CDR2 FQGNSA, per germline. Germline trimming cut 1 base from V and 4 bases from J; bases unmatched to any gene: 3.